Included here is one T cell receptor (beta chain) sequence, with context. Antigen unknown. The data derive from a study of cytomegalovirus exposure and HLA in healthy donors. The overall study: The same platform was used for the 110 or so validation repertoires as for the approximately 730 first-cohort repertoires, as reported in a later analysis.

Germline V gene data show CDR1 as MGHRA and CDR2 as YSYEKL. The CDR3 spans 12 residues. V lost 4 bases and J lost 4, with 7 bases in between. Assay used: immunoSEQ multiplex PCR; TCRdb lists only in-frame clones, some missing. The sample shows some 120,000 clones, roughly nine tenths of them seen only once. Study outcomes and limitations: Cytomegalovirus-associated status was assigned to 150 to 200 TCR beta chains.

The sample consisted of PBMCs. This TCR was sampled from a woman aged 18-29 years in good health and CMV-seronegative. The rearrangement links TRBV4-1 to TRBJ2-5; tentatively, D is TRBD1 (5 bases). CDR3 DNA sequence: TGCGCCAGCAGCCCCGACAGAGAGACCCAGTACTTC. Encoded protein: CASSPDRETQYF.